This paragraph covers one T cell receptor beta chain sequence. This record belongs to a study of control samples from healthy donors and cancer patients. Germline V gene sequence: CDR1 KGHDR, CDR2 SFDVKD. The CDR3 has 12 residues. Trimming took 4 bases from V and 8 from J; bases not matched to a gene: 4. Clones were sequenced by immunoSEQ multiplex PCR, and TCRdb holds only the in-frame ones, with some missing. Among around 130,000 clones listed, about 90% were seen once. The sequence derives from a man aged 45-60 years with head and neck cancer. Sequencing used PBMCs. J is TRBJ2-7 and V is TRBV24-1, with TRBD1 matching 7 bases. CDR3 DNA: TGTGCCACCAGTGACAGGACAGGCAAGCAGTACTTC. It yields the protein CATSDRTGKQYF.